The TCR beta chain described here comes from a study of shared clonotypes between healthy human individuals. Study-wide context: Every donor yielded three CD4 naive, three CD4 memory, two CD8 naive and one CD8 memory plate. Broader study findings: Generation of non-shared clonotypes was less probable than generation of clonotypes shared by all four donors. Naive CD4 clonotypes were shared across several donors at 4% to 5%.

A word on this clone: Antigen: not known.

This CDR3 has 13 amino acids. V lost 4 bases, J lost 7 bases, and 13 bases lay in between. The germline V gene has CDR1 MNHEY and CDR2 SVGAGI. CD45RO-negative, CCR7-selected cells formed the naive CD8 fraction, which excluded terminally differentiated effector memory CD45RA+ cells. The donors, healthy adults who were HIV-negative, had experienced no recent acute infections or vaccinations. Produced via immunoSEQ multiplex PCR; TCRdb's table is partial and in-frame only. Here the sample spans 550,000 to 650,000 clones, 95% to 96% being singletons. The genes are TRBV6-5 and TRBJ1-2; D not resolved. The sample taken for sequencing was naive CD8+ T cells sorted from blood. This receptor was obtained from a woman in her 30s in good health. CDR3 sequence reads: CASSSLPEGGYTF. CDR3 DNA: TGTGCCAGCAGTTCCCTGCCCGAGGGTGGCTACACCTTC.